This T cell receptor (beta chain) was captured in a study of neurological immune-mediated disorders. Study observations and caveats: TCR-beta repertoires seemed private in all groups, with no expanded CDR3 amino acid sequences shared.

TCRdb re-called the 5' RACE reads through MiXCR, storing one row per CDR3 protein. The sample lists about 36,000 distinct CDR3 sequences; 10% were seen once. Germline V CDR1 and CDR2: DFQATT, SNEGSKA (reference sequence). With 6 bases removed from V and 3 bases from J, the gap between germline ends came to 18 bases. This CDR3 comprises 14 residues. This clonotype was detected ten times or more. The target antigen is unknown. This receptor was identified in a woman in her thirties with HTLV-1-associated myelopathy (HAM/TSP). The chain has TRBV20-1 and TRBJ2-7; D is ambiguous. The material sequenced was PBMCs. This CDR3 reads CSATTLDTSYEQYF. The DNA of the CDR3 is TGCAGTGCCACAACCCTAGACACAAGCTACGAGCAGTACTTC.